This T cell receptor beta chain originates from a study of cytomegalovirus exposure and HLA in healthy donors (dated by TCRdb to about 2017). In the study overall: In an earlier analysis of fewer than 750 of the donors, under 300 Gb of sequence data and about 110 million unique TCR beta sequences from about 179 million T cells were reported. High-throughput TCR immunosequencing, statistical association of individual TCRs with disease status, and machine learning were combined to predict cytomegalovirus infection status. To decide whether each TCR beta V gene segment behaved as functional or pseudogenic, an earlier analysis of over 500 of the donors relied on high-throughput TCR beta sequencing. Every discovery cohort repertoire had been produced on one sequencing platform. Both class I and class II loci were covered by HLA typing, at four-digit resolution. Four or five DR-DQ haplotypes were handled as single units for association and clustering because linkage in the cohort was strong. Along with the approximately 650-subject first cohort, a separate validation cohort of over a hundred different subjects was used. Across roughly 420 genotyped donors of the cohort, an average of about 220,000 unique TCR beta nucleotide sequences per donor were sequenced, and approximately 19% of those sequences were non-productive. Donor age, sex, ethnicity and CMV serostatus were compiled together with the repertoire data. Of the 300 to 450 genotyped donors, approximately 82% fell in the genetic ancestry cluster associated with self-reported Caucasian donors. The study profiled the T cell repertoires of under 850 subjects by immunosequencing and related them to cytomegalovirus serostatus. An early release covering some 640 HLA-typed donors comprised 250 to 350 gigabases of sequencing data and some 79 million unique TCR sequences. The number of donors typed differed by locus, with about 629-630 for A, B, C, DRB1 and DQB1, roughly 520 for DQA1, over 600 for DPA1, and roughly 450 for DPB1. In a later analysis, previously published TCR beta repertoires from fewer than 750 donors were re-analyzed and high-resolution HLA genotyping was added so that TCR occurrence patterns could be studied. In a later genetic analysis, genome-wide SNP genotypes for about 65% of the roughly 670 donors were used, and that subset was treated as a discovery cohort. The study was designed to test whether signatures of past pathogen exposure could be identified by cataloging public T cell receptors. In the later analysis, no new phenotypic data were used to find candidate immune exposures; instead, reliance was placed on TCR beta sequences and their occurrence across donors. Results and caveats for the whole study, not just this receptor: The classifier was reported to diagnose cytomegalovirus status with high specificity and sensitivity in both the original cohort and the validation cohort. In the study, some 160 TCR beta chains were listed as associated with cytomegalovirus. The sequencing pipeline was judged likely to have produced a cluster of highly shared sequence variants as a technical artifact. Most CMV-associated TCR beta chains appeared to be HLA-restricted in a later analysis, and the HLA associations seemed to be driven largely by CMV exposure. Sequencing depth was assumed to be roughly uniform across donors in the presence/absence analyses, though that assumption may not hold. In a later genetic analysis, a missense DCLRE1C variant was associated with V-gene and J-gene trimming of TCR beta chains, and the association was replicated in an independent cohort. At a false discovery rate of 0.05, a later analysis linked roughly 17,000 TCR beta sequences to specific HLA alleles. Because HLA typing was missing for some donors at each locus, association tests included only the typed subset. This cohort had only TCR beta chains sequenced, and the lack of alpha or paired-chain data limited which features could be detected. While some public TCRs were present in many individuals, most TCR sequences turned up only very rarely across donors. A further reported finding was that TCR beta sequences accurately predicted the HLA-A and HLA-B alleles for most subjects in the first cohort. Correlated functional status among segregating V segments might reflect linkage disequilibrium, but an unknown experimental factor could not be ruled out. A later analysis found that HLA-associated TCR beta chains were more clonally expanded and had lower generation probabilities than equally common non-associated chains. According to a later analysis, parvovirus B19, influenza, CMV and Epstein-Barr virus appeared linked to several top co-occurrence clusters. In an earlier analysis of 500 to 650 of the donors, most TCR beta V segments appeared in productive rearrangements about 87% or about 30% of the time, broadly matching IMGT annotations. According to the authors, the approach could potentially be generalized to other disease states and immunological phenotypes. In vitro tests confirmed that a few of the cytomegalovirus-associated TCR beta chains recognize cytomegalovirus antigens. Because the 87-base-pair reads could not distinguish some IMGT-functional V segments, including TRBV6-2 and TRBV6-3, those segments were excluded. When HLA alleles, especially DR and DQ, strongly co-occurred, attributing TCR associations to individual alleles was difficult. Because counts were too low, about 17 rarely observed V segments, including chromosome 9 orphons, were excluded from the earlier analysis of 587 of the donors. Immune exposure information for the cohort was limited to CMV serostatus. According to a later genetic analysis, donors in an Asian-associated ancestry cluster had fewer N-insertions in productive TCRs than the approximately 710-donor mean. A later analysis found that TCR association rates varied across HLA loci, with DRB1 alleles showing the most associated TCRs and HLA-C alleles the fewest.

This clone showed up just a few times. The target of this receptor is not known. Base qualities are not recorded, but no much larger clone differs from it by a single base. Libraries were made using the immunoSEQ multiplex PCR assay. A mixture of 60 forward primers for TCR Vbeta segments and 13 reverse primers for TCR Jbeta segments was used in the multiplex PCR. The CDR3 region of rearranged TCR beta genes was amplified from genomic DNA with a multiplex PCR assay. The amplified TCR beta libraries were sequenced on the Illumina HiSeq System as 87-base-pair reads. The authors' pipeline ran thus. A later analysis counted about 76 million unique TCR beta chains across the 690 or so repertoires, and 10 million to 12 million of these chains were shared by at least two donors. Raw reads were error-corrected and collapsed into unique sequences by a nearest-neighbor algorithm in which closely related sequences were merged to remove PCR and sequencing errors. Alignment of CDR3 sequences to IMGT reference sequences was used to assign V, D and J gene segments. For a sequence to be retained, a match of at least six nucleotides to both a V gene segment and a J gene segment was required. A rearrangement counted as productive if the CDR3 had no stop codons and remained in frame with V and J, and every other rearrangement counted as non-productive. Following IMGT convention, CDR3 was defined as the stretch from the second conserved V-encoded cysteine to the conserved J-encoded phenylalanine. Sequences without an unambiguous match to a single V gene segment were excluded from the earlier analysis of a few hundred of the donors. In an earlier analysis of approximately 550 of the donors, V segments were called functional above 56.7% productive rearrangements and were called segregating when the between-donor standard deviation exceeded 5%. A statistical classification framework was built to diagnose cytomegalovirus status from the catalog of TCR beta chain sequences. In a later analysis, TCR nucleotide sequences were compared against IMGT/GENE-DB human TR gene sequences so that V and J genes could be assigned. A later analysis assigned CDR3 sequences and most-parsimonious VDJ recombination scenarios with the TCRdist pipeline. In a later analysis, each TCR beta chain was defined by its CDR3 amino acid sequence together with its V-gene family, and reads lacking a unique V-gene family were excluded. A later analysis removed 592 highly shared, low-generation-probability nucleotide sequences to deal with suspected cross-contamination and a sequencing artifact. In a later analysis, a clonal expansion index was calculated for each public chain from normalized within-repertoire ranks of inferred template counts. In a later analysis, generation probabilities were computed using a VDJ recombination model fitted to out-of-frame rearrangements, and the results were checked against IGoR. In a later analysis, TCR-TCR, TCR-HLA and TCR-CMV co-occurrence was scored with hypergeometric tests, and a repertoire-size bias correction was applied to TCR pairs. To estimate false discovery rates, a later analysis permuted the HLA or CMV assignments 20 times. A later analysis grouped co-occurring TCRs with DBSCAN, adding TCRdist sequence similarity when clustering within HLA-allele-positive subsets. Repertoires with fewer than 30,000 or more than 120,000 public chains were left out of co-occurrence clustering, as were about 5 repertoires with anomalous nucleotide sharing. Imported from immuneACCESS, the table was reduced by TCRdb to in-frame sequences with V and J called. These copies leave out some clones; in studies compared against another copy, an unresolved V gene accounts for under half, and the cause of the remainder is not known. The V and J calls and clone size were taken over from that table, and D and trimming were inferred from the DNA. Within this sample are around 110,000 clones, with around three quarters of them counted one time only. More than 4% of the sample is held by the ten biggest clonotypes.

In total, roughly 710 healthy bone marrow donors made up the cohort. At the time of sampling, all cohort members were nominally healthy, though unrecorded immune exposures were likely present. The donor was CMV seronegative and was included in the group of a few hundred seronegative cohort members. Each donor provided a peripheral blood sample, and peripheral blood mononuclear cells were used for TCR beta sequencing. Genomic DNA was extracted from the blood cell samples with the Qiagen DNeasy Blood Extraction Kit. Taken from cysteine to phenylalanine, the CDR3 has 15 residues. The sequence is cut down to CDR3 DNA, 45 bases in frame from base 1. CDR1 and CDR2, per the germline V gene, are MNHNS and SASEGT. V lost 6 bases and J lost 0 bases; the stretch between them is 12 bases long.

The receptor's source is a male donor in good health and CMV-seronegative. The sequencing sample was made of PBMCs. The sequence joins TRBV6-1 to TRBJ1-5, with no reliable assignment of the D segment. The sequence in DNA is TGTGCCAGCAGCCACGACTCCCTTAGCAATCAGCCCCAGCATTTT. Its translation is CASSHDSLSNQPQHF.